Presented here are 12 T cell receptor beta chains from one specimen sequenced in a study of CD8 T cells in ankylosing spondylitis. Overall study findings and caveats: Seemingly characteristic of ankylosing spondylitis blood was a TCR beta motif consisting of 7 or 8 highly homologous variants.

These receptors' targets are unknown. Each CDR3 protein is one row after TCRdb ran MiXCR on the 5' RACE reads. The repertoire includes about 450,000 distinct CDR3 sequences, roughly 25% of them detected once, and 0.89% sits in the top ten. Sample: blood, either unsorted or a sorted T cell fraction (not recorded which). These receptors came from a male donor with ankylosing spondylitis.

This clonotype has just a few counts. The chain is built from TRBV20-1 and TRBJ1-5, with D possibly being TRBD1 (6 bases). The CDR3 has 15 amino acids. CDR1 is DFQATT and CDR2 is SNEGSKA in the germline V gene (reference sequence). The germline V and J ends were trimmed by 3 bases and 2 bases, with 14 bases remaining between them. CDR3 coding DNA: TGCAGTGCTAGGCATTCCGGGACACGCAATCAGCCCCAGCATTTT. Translating gives CSARHSGTRNQPQHF.

This clonotype came up a few times. Here the CDR3 reads CASSPLPTSGRGQDTQYF. The CDR3 bases are TGCGCCAGCAGCCCTCTTCCCACTAGCGGGAGGGGTCAAGATACGCAGTATTTT. The gene calls are TRBV5-1 and TRBJ2-3; TRBD2 agrees at 13 bases. Germline V CDR1 and CDR2: SGHRS, YFSETQ. The trim removed 4 bases at V and 5 bases at J, leaving 13 bases unmatched. The CDR3 consists of 18 residues.

Only a few counts were recorded for this clonotype. The chain carries TRBV7-8 and TRBJ2-1; D ambiguous. In germline, CDR1 is SGHVS, CDR2 FQNEAQ. Trimming removed 5 bases at V and 12 bases at J, with 8 bases between. CDR3 length equals 10 residues. The CDR3 DNA reads TGTGCCAGCAGCGAGGTGGTGCAGTTCTTC. As protein: CASSEVVQFF.

The genes are TRBV7-9 and TRBJ2-1; no definite D call. Germline assignment: CDR1 SEHNR and CDR2 FQNEAQ (reference sequence). This CDR3 spans 14 amino acids. The V and J ends lost 1 base and 9 bases respectively, with 13 bases between them. As DNA, the CDR3 is TGTGCCAGCAGCTTAGACGGGTCCCGAGGTGAGCAGTTCTTC. It yields the protein CASSLDGSRGEQFF.

This chain connects TRBV2 to TRBJ2-2; D unresolved. With 7 bases removed from V and 4 bases from J, the gap between germline ends came to 13 bases. This CDR3 region has 14 residues. Germline V gene data show CDR1 as SNHLY and CDR2 as FYNNEI. CDR3 protein: CASTSVRGTGELFF. CDR3 in DNA: TGTGCCAGCACGAGCGTGCGCGGCACCGGGGAGCTGTTTTTT. The variable domain in full, completed from reference TRBV2 and TRBJ2-2, reads EPEVTQTPSHQVTQMGQEVILRCVPISNHLYFYWYRQILGQKVEFLVSFYNNEISEKSEIFDDQFSVERPDGSNFTLKIRSTKLEDSAMYFCASTSVRGTGELFFGEGSRLTVL.

This clonotype was counted only a few times. The chain uses TRBV5-1 and TRBJ2-1; 8 bases align to TRBD2. This CDR3 has 15 amino acids. V lost 0 bases to trimming and J lost 6 bases; unmatched junction nucleotides: 5. Germline CDR1 SGHRS, CDR2 YFSETQ. CDR3 region: CASSLAGGPSNEQFF. The CDR3, as DNA: TGCGCCAGCAGCTTGGCGGGAGGGCCGTCCAATGAGCAGTTCTTC.

The CDR3 reads CASSPAPSTDTQYF. CDR3 in DNA: TGTGCCAGCTCACCTGCCCCCAGCACAGATACGCAGTATTTT. The rearrangement uses TRBV18 and TRBJ2-3; D remains ambiguous. This CDR3 is 14 amino acids long. Trimming shortened V by 3 bases and J by 0 bases, and 7 bases separated the two germline ends. From germline, CDR1 is KGHSH and CDR2 LQKENI.

The chain employs TRBV3-1 and TRBJ1-5; D gene uncertain. The V gene's germline CDR1 is LGHDT and CDR2 YNNKEL (reference sequence). The germline V and J ends were trimmed by 1 base and 0 bases, with 7 bases remaining between them. This CDR3 is built from 15 residues. In DNA form, the CDR3 reads TGTGCCAGCAGCCAAGGGCGTTATAGCAATCAGCCCCAGCATTTT. Protein product: CASSQGRYSNQPQHF.

A few counts support this clonotype. The chain couples TRBV7-8 to TRBJ2-1, with 11 bases aligning to TRBD1. This CDR3 is built from 15 residues. V lost 5 bases and J lost 7; bases outside the gene matches: 7. The germline gives CDR1 SGHVS, CDR2 FQNEAQ. The CDR3 spells CASSPGQGAFNEQFF. In nucleotides, the CDR3 is TGTGCCAGCAGCCCCGGACAGGGGGCTTTTAATGAGCAGTTCTTC.

This clonotype was seen once. V gene TRBV5-1 combines with J gene TRBJ1-2; D uncertain. Trimming shortened V by 3 bases and J by 6 bases, and 12 bases separated the two germline ends. In germline, CDR1 is SGHRS, CDR2 YFSETQ. The CDR3 is made up of 13 amino acids. The CDR3 spells CASSYGQQDGYTF. In nucleotides, the CDR3 is TGCGCCAGCAGCTACGGGCAGCAGGATGGCTACACCTTC. Full variable domain (remainder filled in from reference TRBV5-1 and TRBJ1-2): KAGVTQTPRYLIKTRGQQVTLSCSPISGHRSVSWYQQTPGQGLQFLFEYFSETQRNKGNFPGRFSGRQFSNSRSEMNVSTLELGDSALYLCASSYGQQDGYTFGSGTRLTVV.

This clonotype has more than one count but fewer than ten. The chain is built from TRBV5-1 and TRBJ2-2; 7 bases align to TRBD2. CDR1 is SGHRS, CDR2 YFSETQ, per germline. J was trimmed by 1 base and V by 0 bases; bases with no gene match: 3. The CDR3 length is 16 residues. The CDR3 nucleotides read TGCGCCAGCAGCTTGGTAGCGGGCTTGAACACCGGGGAGCTGTTTTTT. Residues: CASSLVAGLNTGELFF.

This clonotype was counted a few times. This chain joins TRBV5-1 and TRBJ2-1; 7 positions match TRBD1. Trimming at V came to 0 bases and at J to 7 bases, leaving 7 bases not matched to a gene. Germline CDR1 and CDR2: SGHRS and YFSETQ. CDR3 length: 15 amino acids. The CDR3 DNA reads as TGCGCCAGCAGCTTGGCCGGGCAGACAGGGAATGAGCAGTTCTTC. Translation: CASSLAGQTGNEQFF.